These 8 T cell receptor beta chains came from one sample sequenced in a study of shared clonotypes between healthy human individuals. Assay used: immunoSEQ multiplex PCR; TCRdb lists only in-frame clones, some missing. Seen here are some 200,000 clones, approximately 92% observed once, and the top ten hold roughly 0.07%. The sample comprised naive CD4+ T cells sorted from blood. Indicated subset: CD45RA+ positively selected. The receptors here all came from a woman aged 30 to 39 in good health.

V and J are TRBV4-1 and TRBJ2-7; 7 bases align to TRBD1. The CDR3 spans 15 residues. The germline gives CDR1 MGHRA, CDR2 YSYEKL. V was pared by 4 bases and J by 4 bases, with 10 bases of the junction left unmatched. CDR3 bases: TGCGCCAGCAGCCCCACGAGGGGGCCAGAGTACGAGCAGTACTTC. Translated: CASSPTRGPEYEQYF.

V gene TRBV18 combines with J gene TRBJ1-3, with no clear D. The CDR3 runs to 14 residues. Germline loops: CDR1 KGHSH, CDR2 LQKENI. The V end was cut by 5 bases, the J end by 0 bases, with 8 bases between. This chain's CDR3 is CASSDQDSGNTIYF. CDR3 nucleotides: TGTGCCAGCTCAGACCAGGACTCTGGAAACACCATATATTTT.

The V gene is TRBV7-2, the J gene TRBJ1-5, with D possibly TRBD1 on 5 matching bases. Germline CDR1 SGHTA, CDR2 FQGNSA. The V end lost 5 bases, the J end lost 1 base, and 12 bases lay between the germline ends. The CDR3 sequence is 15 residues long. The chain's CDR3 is CASSRNGGSNQPQHF. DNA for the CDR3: TGTGCCAGCAGCCGAAACGGGGGGAGCAATCAGCCCCAGCATTTT.

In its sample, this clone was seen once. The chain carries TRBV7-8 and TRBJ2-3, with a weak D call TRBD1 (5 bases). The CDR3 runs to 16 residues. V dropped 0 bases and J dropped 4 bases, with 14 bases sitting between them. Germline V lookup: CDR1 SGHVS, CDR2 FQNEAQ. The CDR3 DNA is TGTGCCAGCAGCTTAGCGCCTGGGGCGAACGCAGATACGCAGTATTTT. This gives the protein CASSLAPGANADTQYF.

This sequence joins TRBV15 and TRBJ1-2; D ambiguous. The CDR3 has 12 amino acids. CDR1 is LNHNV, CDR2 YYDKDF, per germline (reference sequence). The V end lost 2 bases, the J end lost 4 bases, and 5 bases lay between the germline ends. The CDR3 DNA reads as TGTGCCACCAGCAGAAGTCTCTATGGCTACACCTTC. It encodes CATSRSLYGYTF. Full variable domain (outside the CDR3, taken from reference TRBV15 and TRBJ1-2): DAMVIQNPRYQVTQFGKPVTLSCSQTLNHNVMYWYQQKSSQAPKLLFHYYDKDFNNEADTPDNFQSRRPNTSFCFLDIRSPGLGDTAMYLCATSRSLYGYTFGSGTRLTVV.

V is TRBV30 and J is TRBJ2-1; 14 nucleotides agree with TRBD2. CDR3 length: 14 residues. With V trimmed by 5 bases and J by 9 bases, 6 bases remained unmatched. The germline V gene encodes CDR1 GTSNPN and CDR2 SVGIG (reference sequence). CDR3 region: CAWVGLAGVGEQFF. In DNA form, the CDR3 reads TGTGCCTGGGTGGGACTAGCGGGAGTCGGTGAGCAGTTCTTC.

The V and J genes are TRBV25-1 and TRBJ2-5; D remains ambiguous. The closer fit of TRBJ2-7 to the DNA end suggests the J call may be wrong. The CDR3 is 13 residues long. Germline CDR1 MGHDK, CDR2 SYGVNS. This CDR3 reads CASGPGLYGEQYF. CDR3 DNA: TGTGCCAGCGGCCCCGGGCTTTATGGCGAGCAGTACTTC.

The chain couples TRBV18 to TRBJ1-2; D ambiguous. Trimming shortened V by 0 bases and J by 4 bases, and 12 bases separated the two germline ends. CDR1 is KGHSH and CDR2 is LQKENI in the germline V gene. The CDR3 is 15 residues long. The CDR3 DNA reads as TGTGCCAGCTCACCACCGGAGTCGCGGGGCTATGGCTACACCTTC. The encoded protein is CASSPPESRGYGYTF.